A single sample gave rise to the 6 T cell receptor beta chains below, sequenced in a study of blood T cell repertoires in COVID-19. Profiling relied on immunoSEQ multiplex PCR, and the TCRdb table lists in-frame clones only, not all of them. The sample includes around 280,000 clones, around nine tenths seen only once; the top ten take 1.3%. Sequenced material: peripheral blood. These receptors all stem from a man aged 70 or older with acute or convalescent COVID-19.

The CDR3 is CASSTGSVYGYTF. The CDR3 DNA sequence: TGTGCCAGCAGTACAGGGAGCGTCTATGGCTACACCTTC. This rearrangement joins TRBV28 to TRBJ1-2; possible D gene TRBD1, 6 bases. This CDR3 is built from 13 residues. Germline lookup yields CDR1 MDHEN and CDR2 SYDVKM. V was pared by 5 bases and J by 4 bases, with 11 bases between.

This clone was observed a few times. J is TRBJ2-7 and V is TRBV3-1 (or the pseudogene TRBV3-2), with 7 bases identical to TRBD2. CDR1 is LGHDT, CDR2 YNNKEL, per germline (reference sequence). The CDR3 has 17 amino acids. With 2 bases clipped from V and 0 bases from J, the junction kept 10 bases outside the gene matches. CDR3 in DNA: TGTGCCAGCAGCCAACTAAAGAGCGGGGATGACTCCTACGAGCAGTACTTC. Residues: CASSQLKSGDDSYEQYF.

V and J are TRBV5-1 and TRBJ1-5; TRBD1 is a possible D gene (6 bases). Trimming stripped 0 bases from V and 1 base from J, with 8 bases between. The length of the CDR3 is 15 residues. Per the germline V gene, CDR1 is SGHRS and CDR2 is YFSETQ. For the CDR3, the DNA is TGCGCCAGCAGCTTGGAAGGGGGAAGCAATCAGCCCCAGCATTTT. Protein product: CASSLEGGSNQPQHF. Filled out from reference TRBV5-1 and TRBJ1-5, the complete variable domain reads KAGVTQTPRYLIKTRGQQVTLSCSPISGHRSVSWYQQTPGQGLQFLFEYFSETQRNKGNFPGRFSGRQFSNSRSEMNVSTLELGDSALYLCASSLEGGSNQPQHFGDGTRLSIL.

The chain has TRBV6-2 or TRBV6-3 and TRBJ1-5, with a tentative D call TRBD1 (6 bases). CDR1 and CDR2 from the germline V gene are MNHEY and SVGEGT. The CDR3 contains 16 residues. Trimming stripped 2 bases from V and 1 base from J, with 12 bases between. For the CDR3, the DNA is TGTGCCAGCAGTTACCCAGGGGATTTAAGCAATCAGCCCCAGCATTTT. Protein product: CASSYPGDLSNQPQHF.

The chain combines TRBV5-5 with TRBJ2-7, with 7 bases matching TRBD2. The CDR3 is 15 amino acids. Germline CDR1 reads SGHKS; CDR2 reads YYEKEE (reference sequence). Germline trimming cut 4 bases from V and 3 bases from J; bases unmatched to any gene: 10. The DNA of the CDR3 is TGTGCCAGCAGCCTCGGGGGGACGCCAGACTACGAGCAGTACTTC. It encodes CASSLGGTPDYEQYF.

Here the CDR3 reads CAHSGGGSYGYTF. The CDR3 DNA reads as TGTGCCCACTCAGGGGGCGGGAGCTATGGCTACACCTTC. This rearrangement joins TRBV6-5 to TRBJ1-2; 8 bases fit TRBD1. Germline V CDR1 and CDR2: MNHEY, SVGAGI. J lost 4 bases, V lost 11 bases, and 9 bases had no gene match. This CDR3 has 13 amino acids.